This T cell receptor beta chain was obtained from a study of blood T cells in healthy people across ages. The CDR3 sequence is 20 residues long. CDR1 and CDR2 from the germline V gene are MNHEY and SVGEGT. Trimming pared 2 bases from V and 6 bases from J, leaving 29 bases between. The donors, all healthy, were Caucasians living in Russia, aged about 6 to 95. Extraction yielded at least 5 micrograms of total RNA per sample. This clonotype was seen a handful of times. Sample-barcoded 5' priming and a J-beta primer mix drove a second PCR of 7 to 11 cycles. MiXCR was run by TCRdb on the 5' RACE reads, yielding one entry per CDR3 protein. The profile covers some 640,000 distinct CDR3 sequences, with around 49% appearing a single time and 25% to 35% taken by the ten largest.

V gene TRBV6-2 or TRBV6-3 combines with J gene TRBJ2-1; D assignment may be TRBD1 or TRBD2 (6 bases each). Sample: blood. The sequence came from an older woman in good health. The CDR3 DNA reads as TGTGCCAGCAGTTACAGATCTCTCAAGGGGAGGACAGCTTTAGGCAATGAGCAGTTCTTC. Its translation is CASSYRSLKGRTALGNEQFF.